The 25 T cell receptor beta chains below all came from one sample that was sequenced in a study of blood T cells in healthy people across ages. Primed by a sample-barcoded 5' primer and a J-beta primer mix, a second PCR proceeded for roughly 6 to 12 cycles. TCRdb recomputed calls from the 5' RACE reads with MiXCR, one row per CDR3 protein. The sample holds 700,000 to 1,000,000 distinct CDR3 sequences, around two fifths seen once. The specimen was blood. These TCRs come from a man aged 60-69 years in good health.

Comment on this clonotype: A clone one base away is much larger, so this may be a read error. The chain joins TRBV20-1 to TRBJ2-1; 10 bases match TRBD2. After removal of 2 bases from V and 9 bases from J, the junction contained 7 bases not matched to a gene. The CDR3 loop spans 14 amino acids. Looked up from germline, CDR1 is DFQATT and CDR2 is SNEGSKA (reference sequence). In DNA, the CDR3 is TGCAGTGCTAGAATGGCTAGCGGGGGCTGTGAGCAGTTCTTC. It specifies CSARMASGGCEQFF.

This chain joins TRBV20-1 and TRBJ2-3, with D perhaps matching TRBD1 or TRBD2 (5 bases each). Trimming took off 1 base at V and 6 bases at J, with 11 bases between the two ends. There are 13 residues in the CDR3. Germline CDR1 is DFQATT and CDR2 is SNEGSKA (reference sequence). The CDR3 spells CSARVGVRDTQYF. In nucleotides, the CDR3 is TGCAGTGCTAGAGTGGGGGTAAGGGATACGCAGTATTTT.

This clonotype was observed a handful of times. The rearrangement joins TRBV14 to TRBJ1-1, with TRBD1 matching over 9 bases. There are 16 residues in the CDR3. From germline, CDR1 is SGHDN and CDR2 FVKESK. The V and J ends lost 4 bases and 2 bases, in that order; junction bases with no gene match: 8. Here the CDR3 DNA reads TGTGCCAGCAGCCGGGGGGACAGGGTTTACAACACTGAAGCTTTCTTT. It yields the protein CASSRGDRVYNTEAFF.

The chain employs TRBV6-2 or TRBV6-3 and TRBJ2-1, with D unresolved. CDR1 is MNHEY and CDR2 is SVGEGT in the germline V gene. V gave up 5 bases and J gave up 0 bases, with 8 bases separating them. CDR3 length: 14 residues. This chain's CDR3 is CASSTVSSYNEQFF. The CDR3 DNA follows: TGTGCCAGCAGTACCGTGAGCTCCTACAATGAGCAGTTCTTC.

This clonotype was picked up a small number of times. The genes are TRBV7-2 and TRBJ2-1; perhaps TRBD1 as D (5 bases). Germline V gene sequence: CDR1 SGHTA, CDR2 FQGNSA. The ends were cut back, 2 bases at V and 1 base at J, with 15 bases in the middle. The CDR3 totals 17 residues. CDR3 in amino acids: CASSLYYRGASYNEQFF. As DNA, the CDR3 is TGTGCCAGCAGCTTATATTATAGGGGCGCATCCTACAATGAGCAGTTCTTC. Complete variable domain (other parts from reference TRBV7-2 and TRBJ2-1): GAGVSQSPSNKVTEKGKDVELRCDPISGHTALYWYRQSLGQGLEFLIYFQGNSAPDKSGLPSDRFSAERTGGSVSTLTIQRTQQEDSAVYLCASSLYYRGASYNEQFFGPGTRLTVL.

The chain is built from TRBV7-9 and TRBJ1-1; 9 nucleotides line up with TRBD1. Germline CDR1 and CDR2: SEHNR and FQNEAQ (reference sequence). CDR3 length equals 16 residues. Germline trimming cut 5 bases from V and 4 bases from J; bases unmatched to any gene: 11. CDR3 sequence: CASSTYTGGARTEAFF. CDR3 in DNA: TGTGCCAGCAGCACATATACAGGGGGCGCACGCACTGAAGCTTTCTTT.

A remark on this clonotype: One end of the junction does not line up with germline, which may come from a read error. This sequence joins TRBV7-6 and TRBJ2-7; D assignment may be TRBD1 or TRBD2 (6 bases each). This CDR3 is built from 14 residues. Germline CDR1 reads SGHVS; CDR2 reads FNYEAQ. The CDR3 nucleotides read TGTGCCGGCAGCTTAAGGCCAGGGGAGGACGAGCAGTACTTC. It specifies CAGSLRPGEDEQYF.

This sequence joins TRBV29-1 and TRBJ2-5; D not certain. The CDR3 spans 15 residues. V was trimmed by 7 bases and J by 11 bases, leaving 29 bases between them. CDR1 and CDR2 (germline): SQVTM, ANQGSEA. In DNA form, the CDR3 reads TGCAGCGGACACCTAGGACGAAGCTCCTACAGTGAGCAGTACTTC. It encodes CSGHLGRSSYSEQYF.

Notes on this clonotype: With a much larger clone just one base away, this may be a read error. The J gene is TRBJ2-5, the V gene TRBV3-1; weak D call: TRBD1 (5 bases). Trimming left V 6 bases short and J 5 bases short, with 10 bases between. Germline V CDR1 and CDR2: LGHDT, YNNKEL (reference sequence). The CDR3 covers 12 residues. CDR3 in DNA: TGTGCCAGCAGACAGGACGGGGAGACCCAGTACTTC. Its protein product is CASRQDGETQYF.

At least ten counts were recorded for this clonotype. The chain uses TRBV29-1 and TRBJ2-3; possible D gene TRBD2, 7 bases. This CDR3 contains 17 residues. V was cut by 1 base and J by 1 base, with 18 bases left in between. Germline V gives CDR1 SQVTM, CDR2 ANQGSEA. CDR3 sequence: CSVEGGGGGFRTDTQYF. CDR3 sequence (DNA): TGCAGCGTTGAAGGAGGGGGGGGAGGTTTCCGCACAGATACGCAGTATTTT.

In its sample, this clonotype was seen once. This CDR3 reads CAWSASRVWDTQYF. The CDR3 DNA is TGTGCCTGGAGTGCCTCCCGGGTTTGGGATACGCAGTATTTT. V and J are TRBV30 and TRBJ2-3; D uncertain. The germline V and J ends were trimmed by 1 base and 6 bases, with 14 bases remaining between them. Germline CDR1 and CDR2: GTSNPN and SVGIG (reference sequence). The CDR3 spans 14 residues.

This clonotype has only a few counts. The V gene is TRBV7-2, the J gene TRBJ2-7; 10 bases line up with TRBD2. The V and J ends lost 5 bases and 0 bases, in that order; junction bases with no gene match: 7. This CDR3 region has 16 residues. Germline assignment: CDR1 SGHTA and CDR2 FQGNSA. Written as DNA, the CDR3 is TGTGCCAGCAGCCAGCGGCCTAGCGGGGGCTCCTACGAGCAGTACTTC. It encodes CASSQRPSGGSYEQYF.

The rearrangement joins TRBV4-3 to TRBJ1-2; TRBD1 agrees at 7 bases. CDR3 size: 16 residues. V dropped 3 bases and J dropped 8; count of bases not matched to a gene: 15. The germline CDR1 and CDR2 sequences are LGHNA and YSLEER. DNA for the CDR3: TGCGCCAGCAGCCAGGGCCGTGAGGGGGCGCGGAAGGGCTACACCTTC. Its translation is CASSQGREGARKGYTF.

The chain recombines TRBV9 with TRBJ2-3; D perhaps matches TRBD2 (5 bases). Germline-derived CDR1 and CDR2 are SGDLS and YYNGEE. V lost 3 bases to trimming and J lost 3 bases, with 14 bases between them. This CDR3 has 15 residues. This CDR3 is CASSGARAPTDTQYF. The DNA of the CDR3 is TGTGCCAGCAGCGGGGCGCGGGCGCCGACAGATACGCAGTATTTT.

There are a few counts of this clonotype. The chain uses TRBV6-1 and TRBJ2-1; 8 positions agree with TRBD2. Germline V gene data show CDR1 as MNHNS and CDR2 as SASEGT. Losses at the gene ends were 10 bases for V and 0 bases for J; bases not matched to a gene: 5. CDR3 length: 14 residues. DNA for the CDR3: TGTGCCACCCAGCGGGGGAGCTCCTACAATGAGCAGTTCTTC. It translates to CATQRGSSYNEQFF.

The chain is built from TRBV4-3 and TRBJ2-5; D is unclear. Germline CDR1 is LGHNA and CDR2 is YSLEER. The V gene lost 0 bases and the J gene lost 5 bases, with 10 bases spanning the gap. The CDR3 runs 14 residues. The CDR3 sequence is CASSQDVLAETQYF. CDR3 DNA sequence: TGCGCCAGCAGCCAAGATGTCCTCGCCGAGACCCAGTACTTC.

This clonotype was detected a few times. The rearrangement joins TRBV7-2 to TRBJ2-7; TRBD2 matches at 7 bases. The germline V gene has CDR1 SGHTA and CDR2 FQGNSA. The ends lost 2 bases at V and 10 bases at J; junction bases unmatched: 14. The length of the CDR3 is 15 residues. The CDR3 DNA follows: TGTGCCAGCAGCTTACGATCGACTAGCAATGCCGATCAGTACTTC. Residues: CASSLRSTSNADQYF.

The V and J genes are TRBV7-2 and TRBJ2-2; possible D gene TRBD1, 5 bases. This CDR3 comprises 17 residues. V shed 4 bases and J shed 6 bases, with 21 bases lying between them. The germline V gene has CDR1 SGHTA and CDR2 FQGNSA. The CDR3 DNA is TGTGCCAGCAGCTATCAACCGACAGTGTTGTTTGCCGGGGAGCTGTTTTTT. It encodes CASSYQPTVLFAGELFF.

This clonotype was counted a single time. Here the CDR3 reads CSATGPGGRESSGNTIYF. The CDR3 DNA follows: TGCAGTGCTACGGGGCCGGGCGGACGGGAAAGCTCTGGAAACACCATATATTTT. The J gene is TRBJ1-3, the V gene TRBV20-1; tentative D call: TRBD1 (5 bases). Germline CDR1 reads DFQATT; CDR2 reads SNEGSKA (reference sequence). The CDR3 loop spans 18 amino acids. The V end lost 4 bases, the J end lost 0 bases, and 22 bases lay between the germline ends.

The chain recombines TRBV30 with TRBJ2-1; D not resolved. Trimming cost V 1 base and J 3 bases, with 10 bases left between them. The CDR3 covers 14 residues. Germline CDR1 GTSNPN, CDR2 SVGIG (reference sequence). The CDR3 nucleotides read TGTGCCTGGAGTGAAGAGGAGTACTACAATGAGCAGTTCTTC. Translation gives CAWSEEEYYNEQFF.

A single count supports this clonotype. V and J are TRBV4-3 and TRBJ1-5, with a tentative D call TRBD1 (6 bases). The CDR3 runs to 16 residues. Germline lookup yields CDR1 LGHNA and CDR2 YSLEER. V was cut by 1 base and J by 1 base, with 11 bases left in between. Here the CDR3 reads CASSQGGRESNQPQHF. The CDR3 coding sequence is TGCGCCAGCAGCCAAGGGGGGCGGGAGAGCAATCAGCCCCAGCATTTT.

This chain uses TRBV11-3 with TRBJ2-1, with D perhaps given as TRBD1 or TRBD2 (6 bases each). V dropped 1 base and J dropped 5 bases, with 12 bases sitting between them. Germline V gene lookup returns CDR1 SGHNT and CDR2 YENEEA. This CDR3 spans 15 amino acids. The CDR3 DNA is TGTGCCAGCAGCTTAGCCCACGGGGGCCACAATGAGCAGTTCTTC. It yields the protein CASSLAHGGHNEQFF.

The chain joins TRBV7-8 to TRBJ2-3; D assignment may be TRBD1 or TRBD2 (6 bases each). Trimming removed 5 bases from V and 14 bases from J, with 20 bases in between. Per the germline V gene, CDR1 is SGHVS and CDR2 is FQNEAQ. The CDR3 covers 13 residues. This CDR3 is CASSPSVGGRSYF. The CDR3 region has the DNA TGTGCCAGCAGCCCCAGTGTCGGGGGCAGGTCGTATTTT. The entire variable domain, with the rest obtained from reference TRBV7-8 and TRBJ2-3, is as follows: GAGVSQSPRYKVAKRGQDVALRCDPISGHVSLFWYQQALGQGPEFLTYFQNEAQLDKSGLPSDRFFAERPEGSVSTLKIQRTQQEDSAVYLCASSPSVGGRSYFGPGTRLTVL.

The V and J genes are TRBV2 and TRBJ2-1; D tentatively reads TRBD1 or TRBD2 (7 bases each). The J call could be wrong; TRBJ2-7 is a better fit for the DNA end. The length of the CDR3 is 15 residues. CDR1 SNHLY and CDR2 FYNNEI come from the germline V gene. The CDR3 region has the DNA TGTGCCAGCTTGGGGAGGGGGCCCTCCTACAATGAGCAGTACTTC. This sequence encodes CASLGRGPSYNEQYF.

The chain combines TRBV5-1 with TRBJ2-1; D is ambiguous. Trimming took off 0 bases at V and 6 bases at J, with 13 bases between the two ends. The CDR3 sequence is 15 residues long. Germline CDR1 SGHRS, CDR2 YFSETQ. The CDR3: CASSLVSRWSNEQFF. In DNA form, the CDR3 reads TGCGCCAGCAGCTTGGTTAGCCGGTGGAGCAATGAGCAGTTCTTC.